A selection of T cell receptor beta chains follows, all from one sample in a study of cytomegalovirus exposure and HLA in healthy donors. Sequencing was performed with immunoSEQ multiplex PCR; in TCRdb, only in-frame clones are kept and a portion is missing. This table holds approximately 83,000 clones, 65% to 85% found once. Sequenced: PBMCs. The source is a man between 18 and 29 years old in good health and CMV-seronegative. Each CDR3 is given with its conserved first and last residue. The order of the fields is clone size, V gene, D gene, J gene, CDR3 protein, CDR3 DNA. D genes are given only for firm matches. Expanded clones get a size class; other rows say once, few or many, or leave the size out.

-	TRBV11-1	TRBD1	TRBJ1-5	CASSPGTGNQPQHF	TGTGCCAGCAGCCCCGGGACAGGGAATCAGCCCCAGCATTTT
-	TRBV6-5	-	TRBJ2-7	CASSYAADPGGSEQYF	TGTGCCAGCAGTTATGCGGCCGATCCTGGGGGCTCCGAGCAGTACTTC
-	TRBV7-9	TRBD1	TRBJ2-7	CSSSHTLGTVNYEQYF	TGTTCCAGCAGCCACACTCTCGGGACAGTCAACTACGAGCAGTACTTC
-	TRBV2	TRBD2	TRBJ2-7	CASGTSGGYEQYF	TGTGCCAGCGGGACTAGCGGGGGGTACGAGCAGTACTTC
-	TRBV11-3	-	TRBJ1-3	CASSSSSGNTIYF	TGTGCCAGCAGTAGCAGCTCTGGAAACACCATATATTTT
-	TRBV25-1	TRBD1	TRBJ1-2	CASSELMDRGYGDYGYTF	TGTGCCAGCAGTGAATTGATGGACAGGGGCTATGGGGACTATGGCTACACCTTC
many	TRBV18	-	TRBJ1-5	CASSPTKGNQPQHF	TGTGCCAGCTCACCTACTAAAGGCAATCAGCCCCAGCATTTT
-	TRBV5-1	-	TRBJ1-2	CASSPHEQKSYGYTF	TGCGCCAGCAGCCCCCATGAACAGAAGTCATATGGCTACACCTTC
-	TRBV5-1	-	TRBJ1-2	CASSLVPQGYGYTF	TGCGCCAGCAGCTTGGTCCCTCAGGGGTATGGCTACACCTTC
-	TRBV2	TRBD2	TRBJ2-3	CASSGTSPDTQYF	TGTGCCAGCAGTGGGACTAGCCCAGATACGCAGTATTTT
-	TRBV30	-	TRBJ1-3	CACKKLQGSGNTIYF	TGTGCCTGCAAGAAACTACAGGGCTCTGGAAACACCATATATTTT
-	TRBV7-2	TRBD2	TRBJ2-4	CASSLSGGATKNIQYF	TGTGCCAGCAGCTTGAGCGGGGGCGCTACGAAAAACATTCAGTACTTC
-	TRBV10-2	TRBD1	TRBJ1-1	CASSRGQGANTEAFF	TGCGCCAGCAGCCGAGGGCAGGGGGCGAACACTGAAGCTTTCTTT
-	TRBV9	-	TRBJ1-2	CASSVGTRAGGYTF	TGTGCCAGCAGCGTAGGAACCAGGGCCGGTGGCTACACCTTC
few	TRBV11-1	TRBD2	TRBJ2-3	CASSSQASGGHHATDTQYF	TGTGCCAGCAGCTCCCAAGCTAGCGGGGGGCACCATGCCACAGATACGCAGTATTTT
-	TRBV18	-	TRBJ2-4	CASSPGVFGAKNIQYF	TGTGCCAGCTCACCGGGCGTTTTTGGAGCCAAAAACATTCAGTACTTC
-	TRBV7-2	-	TRBJ2-3	CASSLGQLGADTQYF	TGTGCCAGCAGCTTAGGACAGCTAGGGGCAGATACGCAGTATTTT
-	TRBV6-1	-	TRBJ2-7	CASSVGTGTTYEQYF	TGTGCCAGCAGTGTTGGGACTGGTACTACCTACGAGCAGTACTTC
few	TRBV6-1	TRBD1	TRBJ2-7	CASSRDRGGNEQYF	TGTGCCAGCAGCCGGGACAGGGGCGGGAACGAGCAGTACTTC
-	TRBV19	-	TRBJ2-1	CASKGERLSYNEQFF	TGTGCCAGTAAGGGTGAGCGGCTCTCCTACAATGAGCAGTTCTTC
-	TRBV9	TRBD1	TRBJ1-2	CASSPQQGWVVYGYTF	TGTGCCAGCAGCCCTCAACAGGGGTGGGTAGTCTATGGCTACACCTTC
-	TRBV15	TRBD1	TRBJ1-1	CATKAGGNTEAFF	TGTGCCACCAAGGCAGGGGGGAACACTGAAGCTTTCTTT
-	TRBV5-1	TRBD1	TRBJ2-7	CASSLETGSSYEQYF	TGCGCCAGCAGCTTGGAGACAGGGTCCTCCTACGAGCAGTACTTC
-	TRBV4-2	-	TRBJ2-5	CASSPTKQQETQYF	TGTGCCAGCAGCCCAACTAAGCAACAAGAGACCCAGTACTTC
-	TRBV2	-	TRBJ1-1	CADGPQGRNTEAFF	TGTGCCGACGGTCCCCAGGGAAGGAACACTGAAGCTTTCTTT
-	TRBV7-2	TRBD2	TRBJ2-5	CASSHGGSGGALETQYF	TGTGCCAGCAGCCACGGGGGGAGCGGGGGGGCCTTAGAGACCCAGTACTTC
-	TRBV10-2	TRBD1	TRBJ1-5	CASRQTGGGNQPQHF	TGCGCCAGCAGGCAGACAGGGGGCGGCAATCAGCCCCAGCATTTT
-	TRBV19	-	TRBJ2-1	CASSIWGVLSYNEQFF	TGTGCCAGTAGTATATGGGGGGTATTGTCTTACAATGAGCAGTTCTTC
-	TRBV6-1	-	TRBJ2-7	CASSEAHGGTYEQYF	TGTGCCAGCAGTGAAGCGCACGGGGGTACCTACGAGCAGTACTTC
-	TRBV11-2	-	TRBJ1-5	CASSLAGDQPQHF	TGTGCCAGCAGCTTAGCGGGGGACCAGCCCCAGCATTTT
-	TRBV5-1	-	TRBJ2-3	CASSLGQVTDTQYF	TGCGCCAGCAGCTTGGGGCAGGTCACAGATACGCAGTATTTT
-	TRBV2	-	TRBJ1-1	CASSEQGTMNTEAFF	TGTGCCAGCAGTGAACAGGGAACCATGAACACTGAAGCTTTCTTT
-	TRBV19	-	TRBJ1-1	CASSIVRGGRNTEAFF	TGTGCCAGTAGTATAGTAAGGGGTGGTCGGAACACTGAAGCTTTCTTT
-	TRBV18	-	TRBJ1-2	CASSPVQEFGGYTF	TGTGCCAGCTCACCGGTACAGGAATTTGGTGGCTACACCTTC
-	TRBV14	TRBD1	TRBJ2-1	CASSPRPRTGGTSYNEQFF	TGTGCCAGCAGCCCCCGACCTCGGACAGGCGGTACCTCCTACAATGAGCAGTTCTTC
-	TRBV29-1	TRBD1	TRBJ1-2	CSVRDRTNYGYTF	TGCAGCGTTCGGGACAGAACTAACTATGGCTACACCTTC
-	TRBV12-5	-	TRBJ2-2	CASGLVNIPNTGELFF	TGTGCTAGTGGTTTGGTAAACATTCCCAACACCGGGGAGCTGTTTTTT
-	TRBV4-1	-	TRBJ2-5	CASSQAWSLTQETQYF	TGCGCCAGCAGCCAGGCATGGAGCCTCACCCAAGAGACCCAGTACTTC
-	TRBV30	-	TRBJ2-3	CAWSWAYASTDTQYF	TGTGCCTGGAGCTGGGCCTACGCCAGCACAGATACGCAGTATTTT
-	TRBV19	TRBD2	TRBJ2-7	CASSDGGTSYEQYF	TGTGCCAGTAGTGACGGGGGGACCTCCTACGAGCAGTACTTC
once	TRBV4-1	TRBD1	TRBJ1-6	CASSPTPGTDYSPLHF	TGCGCCAGCAGCCCGACCCCCGGGACAGACTATTCACCCCTCCACTTT
-	TRBV5-1	TRBD1	TRBJ2-7	CASSLADRGRNTEQYF	TGCGCCAGCAGCTTGGCCGACAGGGGGCGCAACACCGAGCAGTACTTC
once	TRBV19	-	TRBJ2-2	CASSGRTTNTGELFF	TGTGCCAGTAGTGGTCGGACTACGAACACCGGGGAGCTGTTTTTT
-	TRBV10-3	-	TRBJ1-1	CAISDRGFSEAFF	TGTGCCATCAGTGACCGGGGGTTCAGTGAAGCTTTCTTT
-	TRBV7-9	TRBD1	TRBJ1-2	CASRSRGQGYTF	TGTGCCAGCAGATCGAGGGGGCAAGGCTACACCTTC
once	TRBV11-2	-	TRBJ2-7	CASSQSGDPYEQYF	TGTGCCAGCAGCCAGTCGGGAGACCCCTACGAGCAGTACTTC
-	TRBV6-5	-	TRBJ1-2	CASSSPLTGWDGYTF	TGTGCCAGCAGTTCCCCCCTTACAGGGTGGGATGGCTACACCTTC
-	TRBV5-1	TRBD2	TRBJ2-7	CASSLGPSTSGGKVYEQYF	TGCGCCAGCAGCTTGGGACCTTCGACTAGCGGGGGAAAGGTCTACGAGCAGTACTTC
-	TRBV19	TRBD1	TRBJ1-3	CATRRGQGTGNTIYF	TGTGCCACCCGGCGGGGACAGGGGACTGGAAACACCATATATTTT